Listed below are T cell receptor beta chains from one sample, sequenced in a study of OX40 agonist ivuxolimab in advanced cancers. Assay used: immunoSEQ multiplex PCR; TCRdb lists only in-frame clones, some missing. The table lists 9,500 to 15,000 clones, 69% of them singletons. Sequences were derived from CD4+ or CD8+ T cells sorted from blood, sampled in a trial of the OX40 agonist ivuxolimab. These receptors were taken from an adult with an advanced solid tumor such as melanoma, head and neck, liver or kidney cancer. The CDR3 runs from the conserved cysteine through the conserved F or W. Each record gives: J gene, clone size, V gene, CDR3 protein. Rows may omit the clone size; those that give it use once, few, many or a size class.

J: TRBJ2-1; size: -; V: TRBV11-2; CDR3: CASSLLDYYEQFF
J: TRBJ2-7; size: -; V: TRBV2; CDR3: CASSAVRVVDEQYF
J: TRBJ1-1; size: once; V: TRBV25-1; CDR3: CASSEDGDTEAFF
J: TRBJ2-5; size: -; V: TRBV6-6; CDR3: CASSSGLETQYF
J: TRBJ2-7; size: -; V: TRBV10-3; CDR3: CAITAGTGSSYEQYF
J: TRBJ2-1; size: -; V: TRBV19; CDR3: CASSIGAGETDEQFF
J: TRBJ2-7; size: -; V: TRBV27; CDR3: CASSPDRTAYEQYF
J: TRBJ2-7; size: once; V: TRBV5-6; CDR3: CASSLGVHEQYF
J: TRBJ2-7; size: once; V: TRBV4-1; CDR3: CASSQDGSEQYF
J: TRBJ2-1; size: few; V: TRBV27; CDR3: CASSSAGVLISEQFF
J: TRBJ1-3; size: hyperexpanded; V: TRBV27; CDR3: CASSGGSPGSGNTIYF
J: TRBJ2-3; size: -; V: TRBV7-9; CDR3: CASLWGTDTQYF
J: TRBJ2-5; size: few; V: TRBV7-9; CDR3: CASSIDSYQYF
J: TRBJ2-7; size: -; V: TRBV10-2; CDR3: CASGDSSFYEQYF
J: TRBJ2-7; size: -; V: TRBV25-1; CDR3: CASSDLTDSYEQYF
J: TRBJ2-3; size: -; V: TRBV7-6; CDR3: CASSSGLAPTDTQYF